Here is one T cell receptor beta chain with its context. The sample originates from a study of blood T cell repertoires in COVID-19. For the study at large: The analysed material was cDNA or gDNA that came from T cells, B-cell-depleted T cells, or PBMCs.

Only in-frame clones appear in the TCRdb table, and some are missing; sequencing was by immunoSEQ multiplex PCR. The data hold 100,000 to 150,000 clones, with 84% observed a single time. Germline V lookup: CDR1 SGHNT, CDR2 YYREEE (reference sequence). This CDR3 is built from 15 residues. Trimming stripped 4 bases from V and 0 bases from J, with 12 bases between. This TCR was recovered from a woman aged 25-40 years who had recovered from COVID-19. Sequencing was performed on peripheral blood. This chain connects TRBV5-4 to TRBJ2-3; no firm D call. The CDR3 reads CASSPTRESTDTQYF. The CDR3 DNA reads TGTGCCAGCAGCCCCACTCGAGAGAGCACAGATACGCAGTATTTT.